What follows are 18 T cell receptor beta chains derived from one specimen sequenced in a study of T-cell reconstitution after alpha-beta-depleted transplantation in children. The TCRbeta library was prepared with unique molecular identifiers. TCRdb used MiXCR to reprocess the PCR reads, holding one entry per CDR3 protein. The data hold some 590,000 distinct CDR3 sequences, with about 10% observed a single time. The sample was PBMCs from the stem cell graft donor, taken from the stem cell graft. These receptors came from a human donor who donated a stem cell graft to a child with acute myeloid leukemia.

This clonotype has ten or more counts. CDR3 DNA sequence: TGCAGTGCGACCGGGACTAGCGGGAGTTGGGGGGAAGATACGCAGTATTTT. Encoded protein: CSATGTSGSWGEDTQYF. The chain uses TRBV20-1 and TRBJ2-3; 14 nucleotides agree with TRBD2. This CDR3 region has 17 residues. V shed 6 bases, J shed 5 bases, and the junction held 13 bases outside the gene matches. Germline values: CDR1 DFQATT, CDR2 SNEGSKA (reference sequence).

This clonotype was counted at least ten times. V usage is TRBV6-2 or TRBV6-3 and J usage is TRBJ1-5, with 8 bases identical to TRBD1. V lost 2 bases to trimming and J lost 1 base; unmatched junction nucleotides: 4. The CDR3 has 16 amino acids. The V gene's germline CDR1 is MNHEY and CDR2 SVGEGT. Here the CDR3 reads CASSYRTGTSNQPQHF. The CDR3 DNA follows: TGTGCCAGCAGTTACCGGACAGGGACGAGCAATCAGCCCCAGCATTTT.

This clonotype showed up many times. The chain has TRBV7-2 and TRBJ1-1, with a tentative D call TRBD1 (6 bases). There are 13 residues in the CDR3. Between the trimmed V and J ends, which lost 5 bases and 5 bases, there was a span of 12 bases. In germline, CDR1 is SGHTA, CDR2 FQGNSA. The CDR3, as DNA: TGTGCCAGCAGCCGACAGGCCCCGACTGAAGCTTTCTTT. Translation gives CASSRQAPTEAFF.

The rearrangement links TRBV6-5 to TRBJ1-5; 7 bases match TRBD1. Germline V gene data show CDR1 as MNHEY and CDR2 as SVGAGI. This CDR3 is 17 amino acids long. J was trimmed by 0 bases and V by 4 bases; bases with no gene match: 9. The CDR3 region has the DNA TGTGCCAGCAGTTCCTCGGGGACAGCCCATAGCAATCAGCCCCAGCATTTT. Translating it yields CASSSSGTAHSNQPQHF.

This clonotype was counted many times. The chain is built from TRBV11-2 and TRBJ2-1; D call uncertain. V gave up 0 bases and J gave up 5 bases, with 11 bases separating them. The CDR3 spans 15 residues. The germline V gene has CDR1 SGHAT and CDR2 FQNNGV. CDR3: CASSLDGRGNNEQFF. CDR3 nucleotides: TGTGCCAGCAGCTTAGATGGTCGCGGAAACAATGAGCAGTTCTTC.

This chain connects TRBV5-1 to TRBJ2-7; 9 bases match TRBD2. J gave up 6 bases and V 4 bases, and 8 bases lay outside the gene matches. In germline, CDR1 is SGHRS, CDR2 YFSETQ. The CDR3 runs to 14 residues. In DNA, the CDR3 is TGCGCCAGCAGCCCGGGGACTAGCCGCAGCGAGCAGTACTTC. Protein sequence: CASSPGTSRSEQYF. Full variable domain (remainder filled in from reference TRBV5-1 and TRBJ2-7): KAGVTQTPRYLIKTRGQQVTLSCSPISGHRSVSWYQQTPGQGLQFLFEYFSETQRNKGNFPGRFSGRQFSNSRSEMNVSTLELGDSALYLCASSPGTSRSEQYFGPGTRLTVT.

The rearrangement joins TRBV11-2 to TRBJ2-5; TRBD2 matches 9 bases. J lost 5 bases, V lost 8 bases, and 12 bases had no gene match. CDR1 SGHAT and CDR2 FQNNGV come from the germline V gene. There are 15 residues in the CDR3. The CDR3 nucleotides are TGTGCCAGCGCCATAAGCGGGGGGACCCTGGAGACCCAGTACTTC. Translation gives CASAISGGTLETQYF. Variable domain in full (rest from reference TRBV11-2 and TRBJ2-5): EAGVAQSPRYKIIEKRQSVAFWCNPISGHATLYWYQQILGQGPKLLIQFQNNGVVDDSQLPKDRFSAERLKGVDSTLKIQPAKLEDSAVYLCASAISGGTLETQYFGPGTRLLVL.

This rearrangement joins TRBV12-3 or TRBV12-4 to TRBJ2-5; 11 nucleotides align to TRBD2. V shed 5 bases and J 0 bases; nucleotides not matched to a gene: 14. The CDR3 has 19 residues. CDR3 DNA: TGTGCCAGCAGTAGCTCTAGCGGGAGGAATAGGCGGTACCAAGAGACCCAGTACTTC. Translating it yields CASSSSSGRNRRYQETQYF.

This clonotype was counted many times. The chain is built from TRBV5-1 and TRBJ1-1; TRBD1 matches 8 bases. This CDR3 contains 13 residues. Germline V gene lookup returns CDR1 SGHRS and CDR2 YFSETQ. Losses at the gene ends were 1 base for V and 11 bases for J; bases not matched to a gene: 7. The CDR3, as DNA: TGCGCCAGCAGCTTGACAGGGGGTGAGCGCGCTTTCTTT. Amino acids: CASSLTGGERAFF.

The rearrangement uses TRBV2 and TRBJ1-5; 9 nucleotides line up with TRBD1. This CDR3 is built from 15 residues. Per germline, CDR1 SNHLY and CDR2 FYNNEI. The V and J ends lost 6 bases and 5 bases, in that order; junction bases with no gene match: 8. The CDR3 spells CASSIWTGAYQPQHF. The CDR3, as DNA: TGTGCCAGCAGCATATGGACAGGGGCCTATCAGCCCCAGCATTTT.

This clonotype was counted between two and nine times. The chain employs TRBV27 and TRBJ1-2; D perhaps matches TRBD1 (5 bases). The CDR3 contains 12 residues. Germline-derived CDR1 and CDR2 are MNHEY and SMNVEV (reference sequence). Trimming shortened V by 6 bases and J by 8 bases, and 13 bases separated the two germline ends. CDR3 region: CASSAGRGGYTF. The DNA for the CDR3 is TGTGCCAGCAGCGCGGGGCGAGGAGGCTACACCTTC.

J is TRBJ2-5 and V is TRBV7-2, with D unclear. V lost 3 bases and J lost 2, with 13 bases in between. The CDR3 is made up of 15 amino acids. Germline V gives CDR1 SGHTA, CDR2 FQGNSA. The CDR3, as DNA: TGTGCCAGCAGCTTGGGGTCTAGTGGGCAAGAGACCCAGTACTTC. It encodes CASSLGSSGQETQYF.

This clonotype was detected ten times or more. V gene TRBV27 combines with J gene TRBJ2-7, with 10 bases identical to TRBD2. This CDR3 spans 17 amino acids. Unmatched junction bases numbered 15, after V lost 4 bases and J lost 6 bases. The germline V gene encodes CDR1 MNHEY and CDR2 SMNVEV (reference sequence). CDR3 protein: CASSSLPSLAGVGEQYF. The CDR3, as DNA: TGTGCCAGCAGTTCCCTACCCTCGCTAGCGGGAGTTGGCGAGCAGTACTTC.

This clonotype has a handful of counts. V is TRBV12-3 or TRBV12-4 and J is TRBJ2-5, with no clear D. Trimming stripped 3 bases from V and 3 bases from J, with 14 bases between. The CDR3 is made up of 15 amino acids. CDR3 region: CASSFSRSAKETQYF. CDR3 bases: TGTGCCAGCAGTTTCTCTCGTTCGGCAAAAGAGACCCAGTACTTC.

This clonotype was counted only a few times. The V and J genes are TRBV5-1 and TRBJ2-1, with 9 positions matching TRBD2. CDR3 size: 15 residues. Germline V gives CDR1 SGHRS, CDR2 YFSETQ. J gave up 6 bases and V 0 bases, and 4 bases lay outside the gene matches. CDR3 nucleotides: TGCGCCAGCAGCTTGGCCCTAGCGGGGCCCAATGAGCAGTTCTTC. Translated: CASSLALAGPNEQFF.

This clonotype turned up a few times. The chain links TRBV7-8 to TRBJ2-7, with TRBD1 identical over 12 bases. Losses at the gene ends were 0 bases for V and 8 bases for J; bases not matched to a gene: 8. Germline V gene data show CDR1 as SGHVS and CDR2 as FQNEAQ. The CDR3 runs 16 residues. DNA of the CDR3: TGTGCCAGCAGCTTAGCGGGGGGACAGGGGGCTCGGAAGCAGTACTTC. The encoded protein is CASSLAGGQGARKQYF.

Ten or more counts support this clonotype. The chain has TRBV28 and TRBJ2-4; 7 positions agree with TRBD1. Germline CDR1 and CDR2: MDHEN and SYDVKM. After removal of 8 bases from V and 0 bases from J, the junction contained 7 bases not matched to a gene. CDR3 length: 15 residues. Written as DNA, the CDR3 is TGTGCCAGCCGGGACAGCGAGCTAGCCAAAAACATTCAGTACTTC. Its protein product is CASRDSELAKNIQYF.

CDR3 DNA: TGCAGTGCTAGAGAGAGGGGGTCGGCGAACACTGAAGCTTTCTTT. Its translation is CSARERGSANTEAFF. The rearrangement joins TRBV20-1 to TRBJ1-1; possible D gene TRBD1, 6 bases. The germline V and J ends were trimmed by 0 bases and 1 base, with 12 bases remaining between them. The CDR3 contains 15 residues. CDR1 and CDR2 from the germline V gene are DFQATT and SNEGSKA (reference sequence).